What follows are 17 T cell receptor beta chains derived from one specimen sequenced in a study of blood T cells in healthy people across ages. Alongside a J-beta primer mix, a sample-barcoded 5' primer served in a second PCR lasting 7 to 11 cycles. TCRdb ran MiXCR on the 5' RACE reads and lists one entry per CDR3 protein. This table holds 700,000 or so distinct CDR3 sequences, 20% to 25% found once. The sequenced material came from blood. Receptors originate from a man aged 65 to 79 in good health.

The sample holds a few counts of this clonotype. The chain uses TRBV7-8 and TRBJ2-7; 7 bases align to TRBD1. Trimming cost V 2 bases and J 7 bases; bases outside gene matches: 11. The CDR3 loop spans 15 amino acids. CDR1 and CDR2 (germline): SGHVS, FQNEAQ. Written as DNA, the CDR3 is TGTGCCAGCAGCTTATTACAGGGGCCCCTTTGGGAGCAGTACTTC. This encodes CASSLLQGPLWEQYF.

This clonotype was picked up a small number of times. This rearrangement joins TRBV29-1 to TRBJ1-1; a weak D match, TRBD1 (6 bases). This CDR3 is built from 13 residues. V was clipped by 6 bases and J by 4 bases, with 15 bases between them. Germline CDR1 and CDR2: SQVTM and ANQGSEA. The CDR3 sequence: CSVTTGPVTEAFF. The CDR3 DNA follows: TGCAGCGTGACGACAGGTCCCGTCACTGAAGCTTTCTTT. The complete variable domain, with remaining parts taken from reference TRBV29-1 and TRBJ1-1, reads SAVISQKPSRDICQRGTSLTIQCQVDSQVTMMFWYRQQPGQSLTLIATANQGSEATYESGFVIDKFPISRPNLTFSTLTVSNMSPEDSSIYLCSVTTGPVTEAFFGQGTRLTVV.

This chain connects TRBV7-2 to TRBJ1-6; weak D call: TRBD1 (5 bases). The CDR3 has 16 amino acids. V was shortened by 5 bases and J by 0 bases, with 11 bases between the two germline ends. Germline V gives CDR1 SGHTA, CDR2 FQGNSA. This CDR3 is CASSPRQSSYNSPLHF. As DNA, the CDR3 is TGTGCCAGCAGCCCCCGACAGAGCTCCTATAATTCACCCCTCCACTTT.

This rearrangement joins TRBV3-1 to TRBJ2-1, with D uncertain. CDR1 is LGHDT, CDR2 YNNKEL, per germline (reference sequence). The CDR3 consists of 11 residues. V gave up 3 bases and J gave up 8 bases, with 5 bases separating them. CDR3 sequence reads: CASSHGDEQFF. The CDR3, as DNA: TGTGCCAGCAGCCACGGCGATGAGCAGTTCTTC.

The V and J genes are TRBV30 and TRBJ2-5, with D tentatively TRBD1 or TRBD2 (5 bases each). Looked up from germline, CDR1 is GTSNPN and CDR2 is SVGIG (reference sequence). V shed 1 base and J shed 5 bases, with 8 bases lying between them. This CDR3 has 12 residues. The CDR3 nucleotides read TGTGCCTGGAGTGCCTGGGGGGAGACCCAGTACTTC. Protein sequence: CAWSAWGETQYF.

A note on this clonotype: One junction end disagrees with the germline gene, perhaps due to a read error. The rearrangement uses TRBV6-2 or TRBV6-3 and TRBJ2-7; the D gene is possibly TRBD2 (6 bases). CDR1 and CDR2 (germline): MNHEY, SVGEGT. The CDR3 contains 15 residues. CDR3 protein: CASTRPAGSTYEQYF. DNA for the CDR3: TGTGCCAGCACAAGACCAGCGGGCTCCACCTACGAACAGTACTTC.

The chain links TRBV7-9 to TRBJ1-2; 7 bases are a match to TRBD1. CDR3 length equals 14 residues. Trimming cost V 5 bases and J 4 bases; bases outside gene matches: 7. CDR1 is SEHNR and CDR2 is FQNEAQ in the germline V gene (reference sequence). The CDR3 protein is CASSVGQLPYGYTF. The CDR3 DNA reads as TGTGCCAGCAGCGTGGGACAGTTACCCTATGGCTACACCTTC. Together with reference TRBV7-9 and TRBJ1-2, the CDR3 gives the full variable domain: DTGVSQNPRHKITKRGQNVTFRCDPISEHNRLYWYRQTLGQGPEFLTYFQNEAQLEKSRLLSDRFSAERPKGSFSTLEIQRTEQGDSAMYLCASSVGQLPYGYTFGSGTRLTVV.

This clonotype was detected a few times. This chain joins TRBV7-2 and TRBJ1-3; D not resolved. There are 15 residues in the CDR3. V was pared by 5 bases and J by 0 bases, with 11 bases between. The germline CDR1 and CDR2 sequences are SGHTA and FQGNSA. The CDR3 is CASSPPKNSGNTIYF. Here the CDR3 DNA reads TGTGCCAGCAGCCCCCCCAAAAACTCTGGAAACACCATATATTTT.

This chain's CDR3 is CASNAGHRTEAFF. The CDR3 coding sequence is TGTGCCAGCAACGCAGGACACAGAACTGAAGCTTTCTTT. The V call is TRBV9, the J call TRBJ1-1; possible D gene TRBD1, 5 bases. V lost 6 bases and J 5 bases, leaving 14 bases between the germline ends. CDR1 is SGDLS and CDR2 is YYNGEE in the germline V gene. The CDR3 runs 13 residues.

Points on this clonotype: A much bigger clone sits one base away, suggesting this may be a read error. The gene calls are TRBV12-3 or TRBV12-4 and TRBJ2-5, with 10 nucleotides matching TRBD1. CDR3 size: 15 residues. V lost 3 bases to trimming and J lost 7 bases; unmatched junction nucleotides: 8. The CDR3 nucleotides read TGTGCCAGCAGTTTCTTGGGACAGGGGAAAGGGACCCAGTACTTC. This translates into CASSFLGQGKGTQYF.

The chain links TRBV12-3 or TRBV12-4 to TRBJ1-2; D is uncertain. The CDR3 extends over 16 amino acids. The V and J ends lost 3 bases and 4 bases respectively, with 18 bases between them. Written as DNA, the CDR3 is TGTGCCAGCAGTTTGGCCCTGGAACAATGGGGCTATGGCTACACCTTC. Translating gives CASSLALEQWGYGYTF.

The DNA of the CDR3 is TGTGCCAGCAGTTTATCCCTGAGGGCGCAGTATTTT. Translation gives CASSLSLRAQYF. V and J are TRBV28 and TRBJ2-3; D possibly corresponds to TRBD2 (5 bases). The ends were cut back, 1 base at V and 10 bases at J, with 9 bases in the middle. This CDR3 is built from 12 residues. In germline, CDR1 is MDHEN, CDR2 SYDVKM. Based on the CDR3 plus reference TRBV28 and TRBJ2-3, the full variable domain is DVKVTQSSRYLVKRTGEKVFLECVQDMDHENMFWYRQDPGLGLRLIYFSYDVKMKEKGDIPEGYSVSREKKERFSLILESASTNQTSMYLCASSLSLRAQYFGPGTRLTVL.

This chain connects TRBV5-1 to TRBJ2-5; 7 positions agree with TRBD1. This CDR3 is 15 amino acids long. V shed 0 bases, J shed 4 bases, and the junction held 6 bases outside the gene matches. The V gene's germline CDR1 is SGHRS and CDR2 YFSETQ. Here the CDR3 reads CASSLALQGRETQYF. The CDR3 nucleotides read TGCGCCAGCAGCTTGGCCCTACAGGGGAGAGAGACCCAGTACTTC. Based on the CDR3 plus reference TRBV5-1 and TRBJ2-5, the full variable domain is KAGVTQTPRYLIKTRGQQVTLSCSPISGHRSVSWYQQTPGQGLQFLFEYFSETQRNKGNFPGRFSGRQFSNSRSEMNVSTLELGDSALYLCASSLALQGRETQYFGPGTRLLVL.

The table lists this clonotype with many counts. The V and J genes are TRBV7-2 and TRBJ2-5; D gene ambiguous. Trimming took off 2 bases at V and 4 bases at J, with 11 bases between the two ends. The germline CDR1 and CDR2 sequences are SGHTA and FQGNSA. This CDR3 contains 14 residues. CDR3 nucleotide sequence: TGTGCCAGCAGCTTACACTACTCGGGAGAGACCCAGTACTTC. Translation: CASSLHYSGETQYF. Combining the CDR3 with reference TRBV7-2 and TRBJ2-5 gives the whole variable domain GAGVSQSPSNKVTEKGKDVELRCDPISGHTALYWYRQSLGQGLEFLIYFQGNSAPDKSGLPSDRFSAERTGGSVSTLTIQRTQQEDSAVYLCASSLHYSGETQYFGPGTRLLVL.

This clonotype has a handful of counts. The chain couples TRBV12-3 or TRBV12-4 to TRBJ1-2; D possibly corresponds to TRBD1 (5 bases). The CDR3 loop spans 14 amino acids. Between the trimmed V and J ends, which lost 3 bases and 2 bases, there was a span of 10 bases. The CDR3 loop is CASSFPAGNYGYTF. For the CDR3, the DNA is TGTGCCAGCAGTTTTCCGGCAGGGAACTATGGCTACACCTTC.

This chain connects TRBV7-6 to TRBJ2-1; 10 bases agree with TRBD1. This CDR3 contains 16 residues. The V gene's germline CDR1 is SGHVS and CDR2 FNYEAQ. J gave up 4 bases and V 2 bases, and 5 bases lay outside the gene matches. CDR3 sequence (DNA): TGTGCCAGCAGCTTATTGCGGGGACAGGGGTACAATGAGCAGTTCTTC. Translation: CASSLLRGQGYNEQFF. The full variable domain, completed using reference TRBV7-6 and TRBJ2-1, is GAGVSQSPRYKVTKRGQDVALRCDPISGHVSLYWYRQALGQGPEFLTYFNYEAQQDKSGLPNDRFSAERPEGSISTLTIQRTEQRDSAMYRCASSLLRGQGYNEQFFGPGTRLTVL.

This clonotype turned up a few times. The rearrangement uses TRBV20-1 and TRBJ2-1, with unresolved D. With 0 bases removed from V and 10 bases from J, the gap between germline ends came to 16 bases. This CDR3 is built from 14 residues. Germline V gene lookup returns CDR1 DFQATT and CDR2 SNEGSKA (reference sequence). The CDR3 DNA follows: TGCAGTGCTAGAGATTTGTGGCGTGATGGGGAGCAGTTCTTC. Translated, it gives CSARDLWRDGEQFF.